One sample yielded the 10 T cell receptor beta chains listed below, sequenced in a study of tumor and adjacent non-tumor tissue in lung cancer. TCRbeta libraries were built with three rounds of nested PCR, modified from ARM-PCR. TCRdb passed the multiplex PCR reads through MiXCR, listing each CDR3 protein once. This sample has more than 85,000 distinct CDR3 sequences, with approximately 87% found just once. RNA was extracted from bulk tissue without any cell sorting. Source material: lung tumor tissue. These receptors were taken from a man in his sixties or seventies with non-small cell lung cancer.

Remarks on this clonotype: A read error may produce the germline difference seen at one junction end. The gene calls are TRBV12-5 and TRBJ1-1, with 8 bases identical to TRBD1. The CDR3 spans 18 residues. Per the germline V gene, CDR1 is LGHNT and CDR2 is FRNRAP. This CDR3 reads CVSGLELSGQGAMTEAFF. As DNA, the CDR3 is TGTGTTAGTGGTTTGGAACTATCAGGGCAGGGGGCGATGACTGAAGCTTTCTTT.

Note on this clonotype: The junction and the germline gene differ at one end; a read error may be behind it. This CDR3 is CASSLGISLYETQYF. CDR3 DNA: TGTGCAAGCAGCTTAGGGATTAGTCTGTACGAGACCCAGTATTTC. This chain connects TRBV11-3 to TRBJ2-5, with D uncertain. The germline gives CDR1 SGHNT, CDR2 YENEEA. The CDR3 totals 15 residues.

With respect to this clonotype: The conserved phenylalanine or tryptophan is not found at the CDR3 terminus, so this likely reflects a read error. The genes are TRBV5-4 and TRBJ1-5; TRBD1 might be the D (5 bases). The CDR3 contains 14 residues. Germline loops: CDR1 SGHNT, CDR2 YYREEE (reference sequence). Trimming took 8 bases from V and 2 from J, leaving 14 bases between them. In nucleotides, the CDR3 is TGTGCCAGTAGCGTGCAGGGCCGCAATCAGCCCCAGCATTTG. Its protein product is CASSVQGRNQPQHL.

The V call is TRBV12-3 or TRBV12-4, the J call TRBJ2-3; a weak D match, TRBD1 (6 bases). The CDR3 totals 19 residues. Between the trimmed V and J ends, which lost 3 bases and 11 bases, there was a span of 33 bases. For the CDR3, the DNA is TGTGCCAGCAGTTTGGTCCGGGACATGGAAGGGGAGTTTTATTTGAAGCAGTATTTT. Amino acid sequence: CASSLVRDMEGEFYLKQYF.

J is TRBJ1-5 and V is TRBV6-2 or TRBV6-3; 9 bases match TRBD1. Unmatched junction bases numbered 14, after V lost 9 bases and J lost 5 bases. CDR3 length equals 16 residues. Germline values: CDR1 MNHEY, CDR2 SVGEGT. In DNA form, the CDR3 reads TGTGCCAGTAGGGGGACAGGGATATTGGGCGATCAGCCCCAGCATTTT. Translated, it gives CASRGTGILGDQPQHF.

In the case of this clonotype: A much larger clone lies one base from this, so it may be a read error. The CDR3 ends on some other residue instead of the conserved phenylalanine or tryptophan, so this is likely a read error. The rearrangement uses TRBV4-2 and TRBJ1-6; no clear D. This CDR3 spans 13 amino acids. Germline V gene lookup returns CDR1 LGHNA and CDR2 YNFKEQ. Between the trimmed V and J ends, which lost 7 bases and 9 bases, there was a span of 13 bases. This chain's CDR3 is CASKTGGTSPLHL. In DNA, the CDR3 is TGTGCCAGCAAGACCGGCGGTACTTCACCCCTCCACTTA.

Notes on this clonotype: At one end, the junction sequence differs from germline, possibly due to a read error. V gene TRBV12-3 or TRBV12-4 combines with J gene TRBJ2-7, with 8 bases that match TRBD1. The length of the CDR3 is 14 residues. For the CDR3, the DNA is TGCGCCAGCAGTATAGACAGGGGATCCTACGAGCAGTACTTC. It yields the protein CASSIDRGSYEQYF.

This clonotype was picked up a small number of times. The junction departs from germline at one end; a sequencing error may be responsible. This chain uses TRBV28 with TRBJ1-2; D gene unclear. Germline V lookup: CDR1 MDHEN, CDR2 SYDVKM. The CDR3 spans 13 residues. The DNA for the CDR3 is TGTGCCAGCAGGACGACGGGGAACGATGGCCACACCTTT. Its translation is CASRTTGNDGHTF.

This clonotype appeared a few times. Possible read error: a much larger clone is one base away. The rearrangement uses TRBV20-1 and TRBJ2-1; D is perhaps TRBD1 (5 bases). The CDR3 has 13 amino acids. Deletions cut 8 bases from V and 2 bases from J, with 13 bases between. CDR1 DFQATT and CDR2 SNEGSKA come from the germline V gene (reference sequence). CDR3 amino acids: CSLGTDTYNEQFF. The CDR3 DNA is TGCAGTCTGGGAACGGACACCTACAATGAGCAGTTCTTC.

Remarks on this clonotype: The junction differs from germline at one of its ends, possibly a read error. The CDR3 DNA sequence: TGTGTCAGCAGCTGGCGGGGGGGCCGGGCAGACACACAGTATTTT. Translated, it gives CVSSWRGGRADTQYF. The gene calls are TRBV5-4 and TRBJ2-3; 9 bases agree with TRBD2. Germline assignment: CDR1 SGHNT and CDR2 YYREEE (reference sequence). This CDR3 is 15 amino acids long.